Below, 26 T cell receptor beta chains from the same sample are listed, as sequenced in a study of cytomegalovirus exposure and HLA in healthy donors. Use of 60 Vbeta and 13 Jbeta primers characterized the PCR. The method was immunoSEQ multiplex PCR; TCRdb's version includes in-frame clones alone and lacks a portion of them. The sample holds over 150,000 clones, around 88% seen once. The source material was PBMCs. The receptors originated from a young woman in good health and CMV-seronegative.

The chain recombines TRBV10-3 with TRBJ2-1; TRBD2 matches at 8 bases. CDR3 length equals 15 residues. Trimming cost V 3 bases and J 6 bases; bases outside gene matches: 7. From germline, CDR1 is ENHRY and CDR2 SYGVKD. CDR3 DNA: TGTGCCATCAGTGAAAGCGGGAGATTCGGCAATGAGCAGTTCTTC. Residues: CAISESGRFGNEQFF.

V gene TRBV4-3 combines with J gene TRBJ1-2; D is unclear. Trimming removed 2 bases from V and 8 bases from J, with 21 bases in between. Germline values: CDR1 LGHNA, CDR2 YSLEER. The length of the CDR3 is 16 residues. The CDR3 DNA follows: TGCGCCAGCAGCCAAAGTCAGGTGCGGGATGTTAAAGGCTACACCTTC. Residues: CASSQSQVRDVKGYTF.

Comment on this clone: The junction departs from germline at one end; a sequencing error may be responsible. The identical CDR3 is also encoded by other nucleotide sequences in the sample. V and J are TRBV4-3 and TRBJ1-6, with TRBD1 as a possible D gene (6 bases). The CDR3 totals 18 residues. CDR1 and CDR2 from the germline V gene are LGHNA and YSLEER. The CDR3: CASSQDPQGPTYNSPLHF. Here the CDR3 DNA reads TGCGCCAGCAGCCAAGATCCGCAGGGGCCGACCTATAATTCCCCCCTCCACTTT.

This chain connects TRBV9 to TRBJ1-5; 7 bases line up with TRBD1. In germline, CDR1 is SGDLS, CDR2 YYNGEE. The CDR3 is 15 amino acids. The J segment lost 0 bases and the V segment lost 3 bases, leaving 3 bases of the junction unmatched. CDR3 region: CASSDGTDSNQPQHF. CDR3 nucleotide sequence: TGTGCCAGCAGCGACGGGACAGATAGCAATCAGCCCCAGCATTTT.

The V call is TRBV19, the J call TRBJ1-1; perhaps TRBD1 as D (5 bases). There are 15 residues in the CDR3. V shed 4 bases and J shed 0 bases, with 12 bases lying between them. The germline V gene has CDR1 LNHDA and CDR2 SQIVND (reference sequence). DNA for the CDR3: TGTGCCAGTAGTAGATGGGGCGGTTTGAACACTGAAGCTTTCTTT. Its protein is CASSRWGGLNTEAFF.

In this sample, this clone turned up once. V usage is TRBV7-2 and J usage is TRBJ2-7; D perhaps matches TRBD1 (5 bases). V dropped 1 base and J dropped 3 bases, with 16 bases sitting between them. Germline values: CDR1 SGHTA, CDR2 FQGNSA. The CDR3 totals 16 residues. The CDR3 is CASSLETGHVYYEQYF. The CDR3 DNA reads as TGTGCCAGCAGCTTAGAAACAGGACATGTTTACTACGAGCAGTACTTC. Combining the CDR3 with reference TRBV7-2 and TRBJ2-7 gives the whole variable domain GAGVSQSPSNKVTEKGKDVELRCDPISGHTALYWYRQSLGQGLEFLIYFQGNSAPDKSGLPSDRFSAERTGGSVSTLTIQRTQQEDSAVYLCASSLETGHVYYEQYFGPGTRLTVT.

The chain uses TRBV2 and TRBJ1-6; 8 positions match TRBD1. V shed 7 bases, J shed 10 bases, and the junction held 9 bases outside the gene matches. Germline V gene lookup returns CDR1 SNHLY and CDR2 FYNNEI. CDR3 length: 14 residues. The CDR3 loop reads CASTRTGSGSPLHF. In DNA, the CDR3 is TGTGCCAGCACGAGGACAGGGTCGGGGTCACCCCTCCACTTT.

The gene calls are TRBV9 and TRBJ2-1, with D possibly matching TRBD2 (6 bases). CDR3 length: 13 residues. Germline assignment: CDR1 SGDLS and CDR2 YYNGEE. V lost 5 bases, J lost 4 bases, and 10 bases lay in between. DNA for the CDR3: TGTGCCAGCAGTGGCGGGGATTACAATGAGCAGTTCTTC. It codes for CASSGGDYNEQFF.

The V and J genes are TRBV18 and TRBJ1-1; TRBD1 is a possible D gene (6 bases). Germline CDR1 is KGHSH and CDR2 is LQKENI. V lost 3 bases to trimming and J lost 4 bases, with 15 bases between them. CDR3 size: 15 residues. The CDR3 coding sequence is TGTGCCAGCTCACCCCTGGAACAGGGTTCCACTGAAGCTTTCTTT. This sequence encodes CASSPLEQGSTEAFF.

This chain uses TRBV7-9 with TRBJ1-4; the match to TRBD1 covers 7 bases. V was clipped by 0 bases and J by 8 bases; unmatched bases: 6. CDR3 size: 15 residues. Germline V gene sequence: CDR1 SEHNR, CDR2 FQNEAQ (reference sequence). This CDR3 reads CASSLADREGEKLFF. CDR3 bases: TGTGCCAGCAGCTTAGCCGACAGGGAAGGCGAAAAACTGTTTTTT.

The sample holds one count of this clone. The chain uses TRBV30 and TRBJ2-5; TRBD2 aligns across 15 bases. The germline V gene has CDR1 GTSNPN and CDR2 SVGIG (reference sequence). V shed 3 bases, J shed 5 bases, and the junction held 10 bases outside the gene matches. This CDR3 is 17 amino acids long. The CDR3 sequence is CAWRFFGTSGRMETQYF. The CDR3 nucleotides are TGTGCCTGGAGGTTCTTCGGGACTAGCGGGAGGATGGAGACCCAGTACTTC.

The chain recombines TRBV6-5 with TRBJ2-2; D is undetermined. Trimming pared 3 bases from V and 4 bases from J, leaving 9 bases between. The CDR3 sequence is 14 residues long. Germline V gene lookup returns CDR1 MNHEY and CDR2 SVGAGI. CDR3 residues: CASSYQPTTGELFF. CDR3 DNA: TGTGCCAGCAGTTATCAACCTACCACCGGGGAGCTGTTTTTT.

The rearrangement links TRBV27 to TRBJ2-7; 8 bases line up with TRBD1. This CDR3 contains 13 residues. The germline V gene has CDR1 MNHEY and CDR2 SMNVEV (reference sequence). V was clipped by 6 bases and J by 3 bases; unmatched bases: 4. CDR3 protein: CASSRTGNYEQYF. The CDR3 DNA is TGTGCCAGCAGCCGGACAGGGAACTACGAGCAGTACTTC.

This sequence joins TRBV11-2 and TRBJ2-1, with a possible D match to TRBD1 (6 bases). Per germline, CDR1 SGHAT and CDR2 FQNNGV. The CDR3 consists of 14 residues. V lost 5 bases to trimming and J lost 6 bases, with 14 bases between them. The CDR3 spells CASSTPRGGNEQFF. CDR3 DNA: TGTGCCAGCAGCACCCCGCGAGGGGGCAATGAGCAGTTCTTC.

In DNA, the CDR3 is TGTGCCAGCAGCTTAGTGAGGTGGCGGGAGGGCGAAAATAGGAATGAGCAGTTCTTC. Translating gives CASSLVRWREGENRNEQFF. The chain couples TRBV7-9 to TRBJ2-1, with 9 bases that match TRBD2. Germline V gene lookup returns CDR1 SEHNR and CDR2 FQNEAQ (reference sequence). The CDR3 contains 19 residues. J was trimmed by 7 bases and V by 1 base; bases with no gene match: 17.

CDR3 nucleotides: TGTGCCAGCAGCCGGGACAGGGGTGGTGGAAACACCATATATTTT. Translated, it gives CASSRDRGGGNTIYF. J is TRBJ1-3 and V is TRBV7-7; 10 positions agree with TRBD1. The J segment lost 3 bases and the V segment lost 5 bases, leaving 4 bases of the junction unmatched. The CDR3 has 15 amino acids. Germline V gene lookup returns CDR1 SSHAT and CDR2 FNYEAQ (reference sequence).

CDR3 sequence (DNA): TGTGCCAGCAGCCAAGGAAGCGGGGGCACCGGGGAGCTGTTTTTT. As protein: CASSQGSGGTGELFF. The chain uses TRBV14 and TRBJ2-2; TRBD2 matches at 8 bases. The length of the CDR3 is 15 residues. In germline, CDR1 is SGHDN, CDR2 FVKESK. The V segment lost 1 base and the J segment 4 bases; nucleotides outside the gene matches: 2. The variable domain in full, with the rest retrieved from reference TRBV14 and TRBJ2-2, is EAGVTQFPSHSVIEKGQTVTLRCDPISGHDNLYWYRRVMGKEIKFLLHFVKESKQDESGMPNNRFLAERTGGTYSTLKVQPAELEDSGVYFCASSQGSGGTGELFFGEGSRLTVL.

V usage is TRBV5-1 and J usage is TRBJ2-7, with a weak D call TRBD1 (6 bases). The V end was cut by 2 bases, the J end by 2 bases, with 11 bases between. The CDR3 contains 14 residues. Germline CDR1 reads SGHRS; CDR2 reads YFSETQ. Here the CDR3 DNA reads TGCGCCAGCAGCTTAGGGGCAGGGGCCTACGAGCAGTACTTC. This translates into CASSLGAGAYEQYF.

This clone appeared a single time. V usage is TRBV27 and J usage is TRBJ2-1, with a possible D match to TRBD2 (6 bases). The CDR3 runs to 14 residues. V dropped 7 bases and J dropped 11 bases, with 21 bases sitting between them. The germline CDR1 and CDR2 sequences are MNHEY and SMNVEV (reference sequence). The CDR3 region is CASTPSGGGNKQFF. The DNA for the CDR3 is TGTGCCAGCACCCCATCGGGTGGGGGGAACAAGCAGTTCTTC.

The V gene is TRBV9, the J gene TRBJ2-7, with TRBD1 matching 10 bases. V was clipped by 5 bases and J by 2 bases; unmatched bases: 22. This CDR3 has 20 residues. Germline CDR1 is SGDLS and CDR2 is YYNGEE. The CDR3 protein is CASSPRGDRGRSHHPYEQYF. CDR3 DNA sequence: TGTGCCAGCAGTCCGAGAGGAGACAGGGGGCGGTCGCACCACCCCTACGAGCAGTACTTC.

The chain links TRBV5-1 to TRBJ1-4; D might be TRBD1 (6 bases). CDR3 length: 16 amino acids. Between the trimmed V and J ends, which lost 0 bases and 2 bases, there was a span of 11 bases. Looked up from germline, CDR1 is SGHRS and CDR2 is YFSETQ. Here the CDR3 DNA reads TGCGCCAGCAGCTTGGACGGGGGGGCGACTAATGAAAAACTGTTTTTT. This sequence encodes CASSLDGGATNEKLFF.

This rearrangement joins TRBV27 to TRBJ2-1; D possibly corresponds to TRBD2 (5 bases). There are 13 residues in the CDR3. V was shortened by 6 bases and J by 4 bases, with 10 bases between the two germline ends. Germline-derived CDR1 and CDR2 are MNHEY and SMNVEV (reference sequence). The CDR3 nucleotides read TGTGCCAGCAGACTTATAGCGTACAATGAGCAGTTCTTC. It encodes CASRLIAYNEQFF.

The genes are TRBV10-1 and TRBJ2-2; 7 bases align to TRBD2. Unmatched junction bases numbered 9, after V lost 3 bases and J lost 5 bases. The germline V gene encodes CDR1 WNHNN and CDR2 SYGVQD (reference sequence). The CDR3 has 16 residues. The CDR3 is CASSDPAGTTTGELFF. CDR3 DNA sequence: TGCGCCAGCAGTGACCCGGCCGGGACTACAACCGGGGAGCTGTTTTTT.

This chain connects TRBV5-8 to TRBJ1-5, with TRBD1 matching 7 bases. Germline V CDR1 and CDR2: SGHTS, YDEGEE. With 5 bases clipped from V and 0 bases from J, the junction kept 8 bases outside the gene matches. The CDR3 totals 16 residues. The CDR3 coding sequence is TGTGCCAGCAGGTGGGGACAGTTTTATAGCAATCAGCCCCAGCATTTT. Amino acid sequence: CASRWGQFYSNQPQHF.

This rearrangement joins TRBV7-9 to TRBJ1-1, with 7 bases aligning to TRBD1. This CDR3 has 14 amino acids. Losses at the gene ends were 4 bases for V and 2 bases for J; bases not matched to a gene: 4. CDR1 is SEHNR, CDR2 FQNEAQ, per germline (reference sequence). For the CDR3, the DNA is TGTGCCAGCAGCTCTGGGACAGCTAACACTGAAGCTTTCTTT. Amino acid sequence: CASSSGTANTEAFF.

The chain carries TRBV6-4 and TRBJ2-1; 12 bases agree with TRBD2. Trimming took 6 bases from V and 11 from J; bases not matched to a gene: 11. Germline-derived CDR1 and CDR2 are MRHNA and SNTAGT. This CDR3 contains 15 residues. The CDR3 region is CASSPLAGGQCQQFF. The CDR3 region has the DNA TGTGCCAGCAGCCCCCTAGCGGGAGGGCAGTGCCAGCAGTTCTTC.